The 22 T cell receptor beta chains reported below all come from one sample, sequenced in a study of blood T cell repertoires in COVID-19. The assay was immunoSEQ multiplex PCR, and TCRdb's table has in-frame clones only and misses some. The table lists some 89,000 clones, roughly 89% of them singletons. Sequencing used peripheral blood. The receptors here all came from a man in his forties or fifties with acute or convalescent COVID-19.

CDR3 amino acids: CASSLDQVLYGYTF. The CDR3 nucleotides are TGTGCCAGCAGCTTAGATCAGGTGCTCTATGGCTACACCTTC. This sequence joins TRBV7-2 and TRBJ1-2; unclear D gene. V was shortened by 1 base and J by 4 bases, with 10 bases between the two germline ends. The germline V gene encodes CDR1 SGHTA and CDR2 FQGNSA. The CDR3 length is 14 residues.

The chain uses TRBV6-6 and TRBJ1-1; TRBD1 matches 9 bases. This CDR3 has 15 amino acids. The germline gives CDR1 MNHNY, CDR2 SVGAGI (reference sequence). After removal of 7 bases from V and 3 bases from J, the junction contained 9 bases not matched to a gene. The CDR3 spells CASIQTGGADTEAFF. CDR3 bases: TGTGCCAGCATCCAAACAGGGGGCGCGGACACTGAAGCTTTCTTT.

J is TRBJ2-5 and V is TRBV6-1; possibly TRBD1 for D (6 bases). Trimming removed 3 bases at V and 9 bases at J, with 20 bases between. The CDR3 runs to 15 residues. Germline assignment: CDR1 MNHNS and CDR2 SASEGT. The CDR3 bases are TGTGCCAGCAGTGATACAGGGTTGGTGGTAAAGGCCCAGTACTTC. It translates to CASSDTGLVVKAQYF.

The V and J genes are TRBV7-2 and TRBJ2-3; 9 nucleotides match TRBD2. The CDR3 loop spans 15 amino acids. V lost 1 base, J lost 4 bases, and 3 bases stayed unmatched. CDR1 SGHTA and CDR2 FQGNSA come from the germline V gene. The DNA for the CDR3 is TGTGCCAGCAGCTTAGGTAGCGGGGGAGCAGATACGCAGTATTTT. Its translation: CASSLGSGGADTQYF. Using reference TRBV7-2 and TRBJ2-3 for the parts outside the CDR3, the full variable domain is GAGVSQSPSNKVTEKGKDVELRCDPISGHTALYWYRQSLGQGLEFLIYFQGNSAPDKSGLPSDRFSAERTGGSVSTLTIQRTQQEDSAVYLCASSLGSGGADTQYFGPGTRLTVL.

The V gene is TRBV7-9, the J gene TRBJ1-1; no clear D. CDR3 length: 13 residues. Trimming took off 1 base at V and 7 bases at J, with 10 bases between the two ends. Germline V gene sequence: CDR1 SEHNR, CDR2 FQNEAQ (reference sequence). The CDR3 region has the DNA TGTGCCAGCAGCTTAGGAGGCGGGGTTGAAGCTTTCTTT. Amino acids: CASSLGGGVEAFF.

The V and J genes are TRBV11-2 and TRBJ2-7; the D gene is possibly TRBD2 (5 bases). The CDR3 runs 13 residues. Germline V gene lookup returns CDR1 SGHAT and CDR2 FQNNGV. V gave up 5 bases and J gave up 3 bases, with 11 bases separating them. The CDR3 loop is CASSGMGSYEQYV. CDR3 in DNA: TGTGCCAGCAGCGGGATGGGGAGCTACGAGCAGTACGTC.

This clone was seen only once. CDR3 nucleotide sequence: TGCGCCAGCAGCGCCGGACTAGTATCCTACAATGAGCAGTTCTTC. It yields the protein CASSAGLVSYNEQFF. The chain links TRBV5-1 to TRBJ2-1; 7 bases are a match to TRBD2. The germline V gene has CDR1 SGHRS and CDR2 YFSETQ. J gave up 1 base and V 4 bases, and 5 bases lay outside the gene matches. CDR3 length: 15 residues.

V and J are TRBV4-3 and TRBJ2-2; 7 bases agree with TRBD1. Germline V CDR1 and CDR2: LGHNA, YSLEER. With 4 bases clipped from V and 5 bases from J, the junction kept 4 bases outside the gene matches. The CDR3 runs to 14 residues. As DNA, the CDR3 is TGCGCCAGCAGCCCTGGGACAGAAACCGGGGAGCTGTTTTTT. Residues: CASSPGTETGELFF.

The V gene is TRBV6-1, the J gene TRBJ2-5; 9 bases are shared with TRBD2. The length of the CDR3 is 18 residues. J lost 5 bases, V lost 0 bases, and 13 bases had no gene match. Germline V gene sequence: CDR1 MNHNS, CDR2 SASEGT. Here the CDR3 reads CASSEANRASGMRETQYF. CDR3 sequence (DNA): TGTGCCAGCAGTGAAGCGAACCGGGCTAGCGGGATGAGGGAGACCCAGTACTTC.

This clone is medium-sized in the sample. The CDR3 nucleotides read TGTGCCAGCAGTTACGGACTAATGAACACTGAAGCTTTCTTT. Its translation: CASSYGLMNTEAFF. The gene calls are TRBV6-2 or TRBV6-3 and TRBJ1-1, with no clear D. The CDR3 contains 14 residues. The ends were cut back, 2 bases at V and 0 bases at J, with 7 bases in the middle. Germline V gene sequence: CDR1 MNHEY, CDR2 SVGEGT.

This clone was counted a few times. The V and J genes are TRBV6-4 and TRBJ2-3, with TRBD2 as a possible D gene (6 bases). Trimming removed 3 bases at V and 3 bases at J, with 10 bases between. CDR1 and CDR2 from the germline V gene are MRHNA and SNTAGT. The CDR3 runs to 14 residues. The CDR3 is CASSETGETDTQYF. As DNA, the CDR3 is TGTGCCAGCAGTGAGACGGGAGAAACAGATACGCAGTATTTT.

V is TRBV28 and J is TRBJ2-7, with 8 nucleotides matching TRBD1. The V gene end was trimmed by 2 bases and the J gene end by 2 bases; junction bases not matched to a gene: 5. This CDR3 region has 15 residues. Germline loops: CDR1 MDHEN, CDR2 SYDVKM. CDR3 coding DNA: TGTGCCAGCAGTTTACGGACAGGGTTTCCCTACGAGCAGTACTTC. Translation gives CASSLRTGFPYEQYF.

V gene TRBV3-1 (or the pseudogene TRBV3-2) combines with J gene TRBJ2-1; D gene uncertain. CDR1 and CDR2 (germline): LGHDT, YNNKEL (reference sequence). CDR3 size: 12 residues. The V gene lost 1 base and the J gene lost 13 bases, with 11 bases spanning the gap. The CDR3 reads CASSQVSGLQFF. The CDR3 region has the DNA TGTGCCAGCAGCCAAGTGTCAGGTTTACAGTTCTTC.

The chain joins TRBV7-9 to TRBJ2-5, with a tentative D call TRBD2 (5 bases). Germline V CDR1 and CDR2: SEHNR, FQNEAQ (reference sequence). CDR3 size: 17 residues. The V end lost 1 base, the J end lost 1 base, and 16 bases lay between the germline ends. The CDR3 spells CASSLGYVPGSQETQYF. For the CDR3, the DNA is TGTGCCAGCAGCTTAGGTTACGTTCCGGGGAGCCAAGAGACCCAGTACTTC.

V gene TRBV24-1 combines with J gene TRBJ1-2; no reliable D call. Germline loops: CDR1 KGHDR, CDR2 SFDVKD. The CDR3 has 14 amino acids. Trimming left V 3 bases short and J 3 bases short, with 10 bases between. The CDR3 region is CATSDLSGDYGYTF. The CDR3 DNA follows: TGTGCCACCAGTGATCTGAGCGGAGACTATGGCTACACCTTC.

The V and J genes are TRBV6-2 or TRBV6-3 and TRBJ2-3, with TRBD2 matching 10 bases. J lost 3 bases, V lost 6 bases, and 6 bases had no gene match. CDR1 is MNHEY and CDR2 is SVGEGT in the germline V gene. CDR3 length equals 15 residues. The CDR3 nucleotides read TGTGCCAGCAGCCAGCTAGCGGGGGTGACAGATACGCAGTATTTT. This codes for CASSQLAGVTDTQYF.

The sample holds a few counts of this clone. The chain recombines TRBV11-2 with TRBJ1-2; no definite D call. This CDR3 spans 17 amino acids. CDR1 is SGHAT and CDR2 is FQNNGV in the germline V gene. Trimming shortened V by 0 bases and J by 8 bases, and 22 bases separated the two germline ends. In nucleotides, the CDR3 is TGTGCCAGCAGCTTAGATTCGGTTCAGCCCCGGGGAAGAGGCTACACCTTC. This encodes CASSLDSVQPRGRGYTF.

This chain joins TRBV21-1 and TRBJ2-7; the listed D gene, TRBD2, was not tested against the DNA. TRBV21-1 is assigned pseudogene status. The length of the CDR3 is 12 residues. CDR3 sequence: CASSRGRGEQYF. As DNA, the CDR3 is TGTGCCAGCAGCCGAGGTAGAGGAGAGCAGTACTTC.

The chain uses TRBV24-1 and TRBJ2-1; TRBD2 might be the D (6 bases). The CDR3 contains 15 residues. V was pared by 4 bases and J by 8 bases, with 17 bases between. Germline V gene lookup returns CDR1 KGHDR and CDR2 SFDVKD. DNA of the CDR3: TGTGCCACCAGTGAGGAGGGAACCCCTAAAGATGAGCAGTTCTTC. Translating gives CATSEEGTPKDEQFF.

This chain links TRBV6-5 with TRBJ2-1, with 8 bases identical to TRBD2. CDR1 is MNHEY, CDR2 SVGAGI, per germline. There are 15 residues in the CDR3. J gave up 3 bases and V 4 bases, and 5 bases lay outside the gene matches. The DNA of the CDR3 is TGTGCCAGCAGTTTAGCGGGAATAAACTACAATGAGCAGTTCTTC. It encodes CASSLAGINYNEQFF.

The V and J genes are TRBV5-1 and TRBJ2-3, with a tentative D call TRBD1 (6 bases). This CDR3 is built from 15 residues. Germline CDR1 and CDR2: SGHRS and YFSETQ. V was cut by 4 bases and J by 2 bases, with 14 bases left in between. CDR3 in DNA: TGCGCCAGCAGCGTAAAACAGGGAGCCACAGATACGCAGTATTTT. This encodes CASSVKQGATDTQYF.

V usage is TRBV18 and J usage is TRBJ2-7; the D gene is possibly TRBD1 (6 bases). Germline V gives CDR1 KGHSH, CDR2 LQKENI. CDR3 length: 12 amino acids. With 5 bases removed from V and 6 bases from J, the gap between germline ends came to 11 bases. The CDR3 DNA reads TGTGCCAGCTCAGGGGGCTCGTTCGAGCAGTACGTC. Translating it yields CASSGGSFEQYV.